These 15 T cell receptor beta chains came from one sample sequenced in a study of identical twins. Each CDR3 protein is one row after TCRdb ran MiXCR on the 5' RACE reads. This sample yields 1.5 million to 2 million distinct CDR3 sequences, of which under 35% are seen a single time; approximately 0.29% belongs to the top ten. Material: cord blood. The receptors come from a newborn girl in good health.

V usage is TRBV19 and J usage is TRBJ1-5; D gene unclear. CDR1 LNHDA and CDR2 SQIVND come from the germline V gene (reference sequence). Trimming took 1 base from V and 3 from J, leaving 4 bases between them. This CDR3 has 13 residues. The DNA for the CDR3 is TGTGCCAGTAGTATAGGACACAATCAGCCCCAGCATTTT. Amino acid sequence: CASSIGHNQPQHF.

The sample holds a few counts of this clonotype. The chain employs TRBV24-1 and TRBJ2-1; perhaps TRBD1 as D (5 bases). The CDR3 extends over 15 amino acids. V dropped 0 bases and J dropped 8 bases, with 13 bases sitting between them. In germline, CDR1 is KGHDR, CDR2 SFDVKD. CDR3 sequence (DNA): TGTGCCACCAGTGATTTGCAGACAGTTGCGGATGAGCAGTTCTTC. Its translation: CATSDLQTVADEQFF.

The chain carries TRBV12-3 or TRBV12-4 and TRBJ2-3; possibly TRBD1 or TRBD2 for D (6 bases each). V gave up 3 bases and J gave up 4 bases, with 20 bases separating them. The CDR3 consists of 17 residues. CDR3 nucleotides: TGTGCCAGCAGTTTCCTGGCCGGGGGCGGTGCCCCAGATACGCAGTATTTT. Residues: CASSFLAGGGAPDTQYF.

The rearrangement links TRBV11-2 to TRBJ2-5; no reliable D call. Trimming cost V 1 base and J 5 bases, with 8 bases left between them. Germline V gene lookup returns CDR1 SGHAT and CDR2 FQNNGV. CDR3 length: 13 residues. CDR3 amino acids: CASSLGWVETQYF. In DNA form, the CDR3 reads TGTGCCAGCAGCTTAGGATGGGTGGAGACCCAGTACTTC.

The chain joins TRBV20-1 to TRBJ2-3; 10 bases line up with TRBD1. Germline values: CDR1 DFQATT, CDR2 SNEGSKA (reference sequence). J gave up 6 bases and V 7 bases, and 4 bases lay outside the gene matches. The length of the CDR3 is 12 residues. CDR3 bases: TGCAGTGGAGACAGGGGGCTGGATACGCAGTATTTT. Its translation: CSGDRGLDTQYF.

The gene calls are TRBV5-1 and TRBJ2-1, with TRBD2 identical over 7 bases. The CDR3 is 16 amino acids. CDR1 is SGHRS, CDR2 YFSETQ, per germline. The trim removed 2 bases at V and 8 bases at J, leaving 13 bases unmatched. In DNA form, the CDR3 reads TGCGCCAGCAGCTTCCTCGGGGGGAGGGCTCCCGATGAGCAGTTCTTC. The encoded protein is CASSFLGGRAPDEQFF.

The chain links TRBV15 to TRBJ1-2; no firm D call. The CDR3 loop spans 14 amino acids. V lost 0 bases and J 3 bases, leaving 8 bases between the germline ends. Looked up from germline, CDR1 is LNHNV and CDR2 is YYDKDF (reference sequence). The chain's CDR3 is CATSRDAGYYGYTF. DNA for the CDR3: TGTGCCACCAGCAGAGATGCGGGCTACTATGGCTACACCTTC.

V usage is TRBV5-1 and J usage is TRBJ2-1, with unresolved D. The CDR3 has 16 amino acids. The germline CDR1 and CDR2 sequences are SGHRS and YFSETQ. V was cut by 2 bases and J by 0 bases, with 12 bases left in between. Written as DNA, the CDR3 is TGCGCCAGCAGCTTCTCCGGCTTCAGCTCCTACAATGAGCAGTTCTTC. It is translated as CASSFSGFSSYNEQFF.

The chain links TRBV6-2 or TRBV6-3 to TRBJ1-1, with D uncertain. Germline V gene sequence: CDR1 MNHEY, CDR2 SVGEGT. Trimming left V 0 bases short and J 4 bases short, with 18 bases between. This CDR3 has 17 residues. The CDR3 protein is CASSYSDPRQATTEAFF. CDR3 DNA sequence: TGTGCCAGCAGTTACTCAGATCCGCGGCAGGCGACCACTGAAGCTTTCTTT.

The chain employs TRBV6-1 and TRBJ1-1, with a tentative D call TRBD1 (6 bases). CDR3 length: 13 residues. V was pared by 8 bases and J by 5 bases, with 15 bases between. CDR1 MNHNS and CDR2 SASEGT come from the germline V gene. DNA for the CDR3: TGTGCCAGCCTGCCCCGGGGGGCGACTGAAGCTTTCTTT. This sequence encodes CASLPRGATEAFF.

This clonotype has just a few counts. V is TRBV6-1 and J is TRBJ1-1; a weak D match, TRBD1 (5 bases). The CDR3 spans 16 residues. Trimming cost V 7 bases and J 2 bases, with 20 bases left between them. The V gene's germline CDR1 is MNHNS and CDR2 SASEGT. The CDR3 DNA follows: TGTGCCAGCACCCCGTCGGGGGGGTTTCGAAACACTGAAGCTTTCTTT. The encoded protein is CASTPSGGFRNTEAFF.

The CDR3 DNA is TGTGCCATCAGTGAGCCGGGACTAACTTCCTACGAGCAGTACTTC. Protein product: CAISEPGLTSYEQYF. This chain links TRBV10-3 with TRBJ2-7; 7 bases fit TRBD2. The V segment lost 2 bases and the J segment 1 base; nucleotides outside the gene matches: 5. The CDR3 totals 15 residues. CDR1 ENHRY and CDR2 SYGVKD come from the germline V gene.

The chain couples TRBV6-1 to TRBJ1-6; 10 bases fit TRBD1. With V trimmed by 6 bases and J by 3 bases, 11 bases remained unmatched. This CDR3 has 18 amino acids. Germline CDR1 MNHNS, CDR2 SASEGT. In DNA form, the CDR3 reads TGTGCCAGCAGCGGATCCGGGACAGGGGCCTTCTATAATTCACCCCTCCACTTT. Translation gives CASSGSGTGAFYNSPLHF.

This clonotype was found a few times. The chain links TRBV6-1 to TRBJ2-1; 13 bases are shared with TRBD2. Trimming removed 10 bases from V and 3 bases from J; junction bases left unmatched: 15. CDR1 is MNHNS, CDR2 SASEGT, per germline. This CDR3 region has 18 residues. The CDR3 region is CATRIPGLAGRVYNEQFF. The CDR3 coding sequence is TGTGCCACCAGAATCCCGGGACTAGCGGGAAGGGTCTACAATGAGCAGTTCTTC.

This clonotype was picked up one time. The chain couples TRBV6-2 or TRBV6-3 to TRBJ1-2; 9 positions match TRBD1. Per germline, CDR1 MNHEY and CDR2 SVGEGT. The junction had 9 bases not matched to a gene; V was cut back by 8 bases and J by 5 bases. The CDR3 runs to 14 residues. In nucleotides, the CDR3 is TGTGCCAGCGGACCCGGGACAGGGACATATGGCTACACCTTC. Protein product: CASGPGTGTYGYTF.